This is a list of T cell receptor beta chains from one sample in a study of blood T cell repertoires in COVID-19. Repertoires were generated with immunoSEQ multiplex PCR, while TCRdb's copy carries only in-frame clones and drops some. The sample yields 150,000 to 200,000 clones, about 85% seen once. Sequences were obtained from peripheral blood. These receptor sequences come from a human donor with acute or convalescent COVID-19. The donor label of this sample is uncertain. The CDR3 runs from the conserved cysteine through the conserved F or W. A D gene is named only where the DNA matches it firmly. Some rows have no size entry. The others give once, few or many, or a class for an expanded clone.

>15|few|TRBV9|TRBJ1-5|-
CASSVSGFPNQPQHF
TGTGCCAGCAGCGTAAGTGGCTTCCCGAATCAGCCCCAGCATTTT
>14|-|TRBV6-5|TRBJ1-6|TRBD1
CATSRGVYNSPLHF
TGTGCCACCTCCAGGGGGGTTTATAATTCACCCCTCCACTTT
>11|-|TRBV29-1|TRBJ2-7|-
CSVGNNYEQYF
TGCAGCGTGGGCAATAACTACGAGCAGTACTTC
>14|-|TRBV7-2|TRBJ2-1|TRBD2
CASSYLGGNNEQFF
TGTGCCAGCAGTTACCTCGGGGGGAACAATGAGCAGTTCTTC
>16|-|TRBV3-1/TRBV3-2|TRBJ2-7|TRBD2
CASSQEQRGVKYEQYF
TGTGCCAGCAGCCAAGAACAGCGGGGGGTTAAATACGAGCAGTACTTC
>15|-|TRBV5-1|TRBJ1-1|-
CASSWRRGGATEAFF
TGCGCCAGCAGCTGGCGCCGCGGGGGTGCCACTGAAGCTTTCTTT
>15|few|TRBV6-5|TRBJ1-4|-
CASSPPQRGNEKLFF
TGTGCCAGCAGCCCCCCCCAACGGGGTAATGAAAAACTGTTTTTT
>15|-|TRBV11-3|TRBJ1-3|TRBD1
CASSSGQGLGNTIYF
TGTGCCAGCAGCTCGGGACAGGGGCTGGGAAACACCATATATTTT
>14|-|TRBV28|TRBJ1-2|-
CASSTLVDSYGYTF
TGTGCCAGCAGTACTCTCGTGGACAGCTATGGCTACACCTTC
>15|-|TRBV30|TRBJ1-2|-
CAWSVIRRAPYGYTF
TGTGCCTGGAGTGTAATTCGGAGGGCCCCCTACGGCTACACCTTC
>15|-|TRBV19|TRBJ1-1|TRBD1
CASIPLGQANTEAFF
TGTGCCAGTATCCCCCTTGGACAGGCGAACACTGAAGCTTTCTTT
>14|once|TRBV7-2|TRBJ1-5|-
CASSRREYNQPQHF
TGTGCCAGCAGCCGGAGGGAATACAATCAGCCCCAGCATTTT
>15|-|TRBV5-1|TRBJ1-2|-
CASSLNPTGNYGYTF
TGCGCCAGCAGCTTGAACCCAACAGGGAACTATGGCTACACCTTC
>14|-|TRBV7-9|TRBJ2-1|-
CASSLEQAKREQFF
TGTGCCAGCAGCTTAGAACAGGCAAAACGGGAGCAGTTCTTC
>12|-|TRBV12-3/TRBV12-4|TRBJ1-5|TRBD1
CASSRQGQPQHF
TGTGCCAGTAGCAGACAGGGCCAGCCCCAGCATTTT
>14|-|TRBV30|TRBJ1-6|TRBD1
CAWGTENYNSPLHF
TGTGCCTGGGGGACAGAAAATTATAATTCACCCCTCCACTTT
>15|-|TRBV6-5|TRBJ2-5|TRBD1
CASRRGQGAVETQYF
TGTGCCAGCAGGAGGGGACAGGGGGCTGTGGAGACCCAGTACTTC
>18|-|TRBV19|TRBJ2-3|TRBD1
CASSIRTGNLLSTDTQYF
TGTGCCAGTAGTATACGGACAGGAAACCTTCTCAGCACAGATACGCAGTATTTT
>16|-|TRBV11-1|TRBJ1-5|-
CASSLGRDHSNQPQHF
TGTGCCAGCAGCTTGGGCCGGGATCATAGCAATCAGCCCCAGCATTTT
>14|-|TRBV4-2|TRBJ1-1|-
CASSQVGQNTEAFF
TGTGCCAGCAGCCAAGTTGGACAGAACACTGAAGCTTTCTTT
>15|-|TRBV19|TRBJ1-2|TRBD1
CASSQDRGPNYGYTF
TGTGCCAGTAGTCAGGACAGGGGACCCAACTATGGCTACACCTTC
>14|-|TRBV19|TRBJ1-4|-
CASSITGVGEKLFF
TGTGCCAGTAGTATAACAGGAGTCGGTGAAAAACTGTTTTTT
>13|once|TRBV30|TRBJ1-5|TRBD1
CALGQGRNQPQHF
TGTGCCCTCGGACAGGGCCGCAATCAGCCCCAGCATTTT
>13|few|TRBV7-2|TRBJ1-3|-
CASSSATGNTIYF
TGTGCCAGCAGCTCTGCTACTGGAAACACCATATATTTT
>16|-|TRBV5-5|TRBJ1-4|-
CASSLDPLATNEKLFF
TGTGCCAGCAGCTTGGATCCACTGGCAACTAATGAAAAACTGTTTTTT
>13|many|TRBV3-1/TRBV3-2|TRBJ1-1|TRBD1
CASSRAGGTEAFF
TGTGCCAGCAGCCGAGCAGGGGGTACTGAAGCTTTCTTT
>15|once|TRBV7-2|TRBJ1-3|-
CASSPDRRLGNTIYF
TGTGCCAGCAGCCCGGACAGACGTCTTGGAAACACCATATATTTT
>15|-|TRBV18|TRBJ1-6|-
CASSEQGATNSPLHF
TGTGCCAGCTCAGAACAGGGCGCTACTAATTCACCCCTCCACTTT
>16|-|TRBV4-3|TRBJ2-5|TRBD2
CASSPGSGGFGETQYF
TGCGCCAGCAGCCCCGGGAGCGGGGGGTTCGGGGAGACCCAGTACTTC
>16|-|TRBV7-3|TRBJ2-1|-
CASSTFGTSSYNEQFF
TGTGCCAGCAGCACATTCGGGACTTCGAGCTACAATGAGCAGTTCTTC